This T cell receptor (beta chain) was profiled in a study of cytomegalovirus exposure and HLA in healthy donors. On this clone: What it binds is not known.

Notes on the study in general: Many donors shared some public TCRs, even though most TCR sequences were rare. Associated with cytomegalovirus, according to the listing, were around 160 TCR beta chains. A few CMV-associated chains were confirmed in vitro to be specific for CMV antigens.

Data came from immunoSEQ multiplex PCR; TCRdb stores just in-frame clones and leaves some out. The sample yields about 130,000 clones, just under 85% seen once. The receptor was derived from a man aged 30 to 45 in good health and CMV-seropositive. The specimen sequenced was PBMCs.

The CDR3 DNA reads TGTGCCTGGAGTGTAGCTAGGGGTCGCGGGATCTCTGGGGCCAACGTCCTGACTTTC. Protein: CAWSVARGRGISGANVLTF. V is TRBV30 and J is TRBJ2-6; TRBD2 is a possible D gene (6 bases). Germline V gene lookup returns CDR1 GTSNPN and CDR2 SVGIG (reference sequence). Trimming cost V 0 bases and J 0 bases, with 18 bases left between them. CDR3 size: 19 residues.